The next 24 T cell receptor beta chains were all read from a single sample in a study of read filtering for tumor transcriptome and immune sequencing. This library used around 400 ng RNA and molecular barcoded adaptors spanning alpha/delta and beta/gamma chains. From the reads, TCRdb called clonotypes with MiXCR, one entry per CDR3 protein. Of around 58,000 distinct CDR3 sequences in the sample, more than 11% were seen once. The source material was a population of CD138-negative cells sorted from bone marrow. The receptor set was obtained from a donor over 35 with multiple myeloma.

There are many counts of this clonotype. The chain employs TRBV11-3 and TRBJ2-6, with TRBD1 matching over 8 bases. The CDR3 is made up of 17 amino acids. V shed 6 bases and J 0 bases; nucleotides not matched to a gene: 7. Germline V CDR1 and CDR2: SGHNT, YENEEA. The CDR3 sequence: CASRKDREYSGANVLTF. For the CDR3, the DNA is TGTGCCAGCAGGAAGGACAGGGAGTACTCTGGGGCCAACGTCCTGACTTTC.

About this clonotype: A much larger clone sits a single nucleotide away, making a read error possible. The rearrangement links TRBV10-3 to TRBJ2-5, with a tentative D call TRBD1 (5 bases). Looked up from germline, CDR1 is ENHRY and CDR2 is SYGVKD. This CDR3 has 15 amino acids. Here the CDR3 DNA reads TGTGCCACCCAAGGGGCGGCTAGTTCACAAGAGGCCCAGTACTTC. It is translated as CATQGAASSQEAQYF.

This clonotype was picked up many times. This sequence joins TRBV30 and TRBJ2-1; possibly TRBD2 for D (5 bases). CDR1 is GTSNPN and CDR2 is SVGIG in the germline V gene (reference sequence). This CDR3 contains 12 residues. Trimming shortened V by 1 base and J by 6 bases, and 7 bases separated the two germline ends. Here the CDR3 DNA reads TGTGCCTGGAGTGCGAGCGGCAATGAGCAGTTCTTC. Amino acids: CAWSASGNEQFF.

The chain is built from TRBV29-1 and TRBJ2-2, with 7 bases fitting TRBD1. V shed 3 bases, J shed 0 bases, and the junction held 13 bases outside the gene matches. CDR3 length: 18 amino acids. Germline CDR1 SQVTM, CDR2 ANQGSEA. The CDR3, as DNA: TGCAGCGTTGAGGGGACAGAAACCCAAGACCCGAACACCGGGGAGCTGTTTTTT. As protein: CSVEGTETQDPNTGELFF.

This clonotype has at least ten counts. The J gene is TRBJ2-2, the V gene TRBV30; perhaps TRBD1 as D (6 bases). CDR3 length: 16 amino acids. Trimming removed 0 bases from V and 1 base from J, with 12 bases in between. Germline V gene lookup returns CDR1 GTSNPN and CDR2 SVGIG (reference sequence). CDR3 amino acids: CAWSVLGQLNTGELFF. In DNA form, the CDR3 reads TGTGCCTGGAGTGTTCTGGGACAACTGAACACCGGGGAGCTGTTTTTT. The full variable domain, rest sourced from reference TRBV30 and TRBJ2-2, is SQTIHQWPATLVQPVGSPLSLECTVEGTSNPNLYWYRQAAGRGLQLLFYSVGIGQISSEVPQNLSASRPQDRQFILSSKKLLLSDSGFYLCAWSVLGQLNTGELFFGEGSRLTVL.

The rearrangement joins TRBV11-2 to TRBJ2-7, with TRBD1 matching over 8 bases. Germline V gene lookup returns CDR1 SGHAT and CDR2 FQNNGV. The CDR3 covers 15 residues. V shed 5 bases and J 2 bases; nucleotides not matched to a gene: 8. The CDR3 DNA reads TGTGCCAGCAGCAAGGGGACAGGTAGAACCTACGAGCAGTACTTC. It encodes CASSKGTGRTYEQYF.

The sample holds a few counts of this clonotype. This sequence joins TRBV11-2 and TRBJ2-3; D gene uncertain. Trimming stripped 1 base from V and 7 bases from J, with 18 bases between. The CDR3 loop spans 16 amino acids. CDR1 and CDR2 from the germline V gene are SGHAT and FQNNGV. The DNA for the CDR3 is TGTGCCAGCAGCTTAGGAGTCACGGGTTCCGAAAATACGCAGTATTTT. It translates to CASSLGVTGSENTQYF.

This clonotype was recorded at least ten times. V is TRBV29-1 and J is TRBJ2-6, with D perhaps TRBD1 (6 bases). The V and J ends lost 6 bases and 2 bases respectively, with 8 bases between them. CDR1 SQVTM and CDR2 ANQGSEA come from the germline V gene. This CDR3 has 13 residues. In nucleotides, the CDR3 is TGCAGCGTATCAGGGGCTGGGGCCAACGTCCTGACTTTC. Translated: CSVSGAGANVLTF.

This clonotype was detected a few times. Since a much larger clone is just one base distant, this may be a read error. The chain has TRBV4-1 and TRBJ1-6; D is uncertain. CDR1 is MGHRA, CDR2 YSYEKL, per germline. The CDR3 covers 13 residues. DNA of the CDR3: TGCGCCGGCAGCCAATATTTCGATTCACCCCTCCACTTT. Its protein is CAGSQYFDSPLHF.

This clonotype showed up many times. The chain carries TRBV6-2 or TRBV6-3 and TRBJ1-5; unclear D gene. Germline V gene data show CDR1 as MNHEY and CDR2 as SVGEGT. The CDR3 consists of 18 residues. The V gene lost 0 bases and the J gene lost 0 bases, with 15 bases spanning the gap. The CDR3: CASSYSPGPPYSNQPQHF. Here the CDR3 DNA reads TGTGCCAGCAGTTACTCCCCTGGACCACCTTATAGCAATCAGCCCCAGCATTTT.

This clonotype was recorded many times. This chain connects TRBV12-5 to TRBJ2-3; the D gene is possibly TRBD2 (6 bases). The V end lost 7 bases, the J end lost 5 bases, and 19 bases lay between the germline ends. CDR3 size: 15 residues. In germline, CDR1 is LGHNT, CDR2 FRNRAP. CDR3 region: CASAPRDSQKDTQYF. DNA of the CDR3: TGTGCTAGTGCCCCCCGGGACTCTCAAAAAGATACGCAGTATTTT.

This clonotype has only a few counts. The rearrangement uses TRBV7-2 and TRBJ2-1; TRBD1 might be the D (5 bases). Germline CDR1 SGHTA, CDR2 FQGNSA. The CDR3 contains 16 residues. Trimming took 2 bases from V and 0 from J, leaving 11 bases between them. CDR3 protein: CASSLLGPSSYNEQFF. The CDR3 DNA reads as TGTGCCAGCAGCTTATTGGGGCCAAGCTCCTACAATGAGCAGTTCTTC.

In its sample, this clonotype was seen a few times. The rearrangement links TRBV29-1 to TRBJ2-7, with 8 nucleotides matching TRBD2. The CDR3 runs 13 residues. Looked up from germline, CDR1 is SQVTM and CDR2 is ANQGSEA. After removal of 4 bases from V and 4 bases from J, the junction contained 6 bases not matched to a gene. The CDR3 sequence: CSVVRTSSYEQYF. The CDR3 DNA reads TGCAGCGTTGTTAGGACTAGCTCTTACGAGCAGTACTTC.

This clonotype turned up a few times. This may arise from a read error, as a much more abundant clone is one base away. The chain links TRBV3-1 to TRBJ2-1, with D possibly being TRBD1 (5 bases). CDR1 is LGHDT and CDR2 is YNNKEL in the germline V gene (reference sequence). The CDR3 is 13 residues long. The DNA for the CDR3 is TGTGCCTGCAGCCAACTCAGGGACAATGAGCAGTTCTTC. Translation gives CACSQLRDNEQFF.

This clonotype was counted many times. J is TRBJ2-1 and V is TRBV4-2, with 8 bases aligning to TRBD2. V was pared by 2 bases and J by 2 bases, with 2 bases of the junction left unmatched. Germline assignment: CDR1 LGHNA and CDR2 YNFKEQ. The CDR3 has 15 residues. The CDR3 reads CASSQNSGTYNEQFF. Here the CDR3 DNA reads TGTGCCAGCAGCCAAAATAGCGGGACCTACAATGAGCAGTTCTTC.

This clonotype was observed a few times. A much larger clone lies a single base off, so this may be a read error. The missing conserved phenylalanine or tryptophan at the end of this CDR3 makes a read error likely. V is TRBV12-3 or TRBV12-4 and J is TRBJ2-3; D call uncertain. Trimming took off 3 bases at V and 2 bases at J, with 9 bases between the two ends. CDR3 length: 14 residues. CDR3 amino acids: CASSFMVATDTQYL. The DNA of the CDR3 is TGTGCCAGCAGTTTTATGGTAGCCACAGATACGCAGTATCTT.

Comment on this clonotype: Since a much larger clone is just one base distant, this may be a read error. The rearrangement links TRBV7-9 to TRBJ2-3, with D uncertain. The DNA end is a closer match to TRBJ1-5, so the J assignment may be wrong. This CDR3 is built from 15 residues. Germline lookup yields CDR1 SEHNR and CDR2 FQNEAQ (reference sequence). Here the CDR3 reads CASSPAAGGEDTQHF. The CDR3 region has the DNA TGTGCCAGCAGCCCCGCAGCGGGAGGAGAAGATACGCAGCATTTT.

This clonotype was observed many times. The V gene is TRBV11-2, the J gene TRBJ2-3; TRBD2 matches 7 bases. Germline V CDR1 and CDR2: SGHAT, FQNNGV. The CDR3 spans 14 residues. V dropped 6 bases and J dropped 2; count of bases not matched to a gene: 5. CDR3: CASRISGFTDTQYF. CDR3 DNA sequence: TGTGCCAGCAGGATTAGCGGGTTCACAGATACGCAGTATTTT.

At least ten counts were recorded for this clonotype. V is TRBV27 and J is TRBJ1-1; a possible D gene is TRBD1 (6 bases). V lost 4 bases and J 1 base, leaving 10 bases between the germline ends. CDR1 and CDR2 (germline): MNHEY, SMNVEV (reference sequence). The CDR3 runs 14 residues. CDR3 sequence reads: CASSSADRNTEAFF. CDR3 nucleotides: TGTGCCAGCAGTTCCGCGGACAGGAACACTGAAGCTTTCTTT.

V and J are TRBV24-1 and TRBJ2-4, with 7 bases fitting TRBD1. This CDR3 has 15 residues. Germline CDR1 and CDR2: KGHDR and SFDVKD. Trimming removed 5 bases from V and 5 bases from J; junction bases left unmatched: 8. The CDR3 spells CATSGKAGTENIQYF. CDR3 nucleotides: TGTGCCACCAGTGGTAAAGCCGGGACAGAAAACATTCAGTACTTC.

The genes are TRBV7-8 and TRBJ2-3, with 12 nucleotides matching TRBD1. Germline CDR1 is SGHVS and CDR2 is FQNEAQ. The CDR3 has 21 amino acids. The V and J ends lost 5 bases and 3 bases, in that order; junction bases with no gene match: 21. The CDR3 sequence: CASSARPIGTGGTKGTDTQYF. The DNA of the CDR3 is TGTGCCAGCAGCGCACGACCCATAGGGACAGGGGGCACGAAGGGGACAGATACGCAGTATTTT.

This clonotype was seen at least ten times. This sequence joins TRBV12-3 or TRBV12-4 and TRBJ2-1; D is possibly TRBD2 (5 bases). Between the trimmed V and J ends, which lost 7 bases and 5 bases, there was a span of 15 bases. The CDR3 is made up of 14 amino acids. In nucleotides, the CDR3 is TGTGCCAGCACCCCCGGGGTTAGGAACAATGAGCAGTTCTTC. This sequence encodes CASTPGVRNNEQFF.

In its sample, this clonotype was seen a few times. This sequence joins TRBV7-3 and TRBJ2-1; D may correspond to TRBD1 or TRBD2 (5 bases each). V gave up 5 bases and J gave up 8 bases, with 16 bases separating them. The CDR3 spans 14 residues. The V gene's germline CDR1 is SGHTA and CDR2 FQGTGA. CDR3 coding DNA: TGTGCCAGCAGCCCCTTCCGGGGCCAGTATGAGCAGTTCTTC. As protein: CASSPFRGQYEQFF. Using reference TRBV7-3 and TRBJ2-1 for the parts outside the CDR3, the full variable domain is GAGVSQTPSNKVTEKGKYVELRCDPISGHTALYWYRQSLGQGPEFLIYFQGTGAADDSGLPNDRFFAVRPEGSVSTLKIQRTERGDSAVYLCASSPFRGQYEQFFGPGTRLTVL.

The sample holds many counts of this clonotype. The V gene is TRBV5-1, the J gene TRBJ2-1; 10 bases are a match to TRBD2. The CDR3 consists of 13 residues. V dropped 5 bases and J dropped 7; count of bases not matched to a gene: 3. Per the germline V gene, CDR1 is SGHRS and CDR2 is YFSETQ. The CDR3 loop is CASRAGGQNEQFF. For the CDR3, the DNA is TGCGCCAGCAGAGCGGGAGGGCAGAATGAGCAGTTCTTC. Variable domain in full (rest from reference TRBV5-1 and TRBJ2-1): KAGVTQTPRYLIKTRGQQVTLSCSPISGHRSVSWYQQTPGQGLQFLFEYFSETQRNKGNFPGRFSGRQFSNSRSEMNVSTLELGDSALYLCASRAGGQNEQFFGPGTRLTVL.